The rows below give T cell receptor beta chains drawn from one sample of a study of Ad26.COV2.S vaccination and SARS-CoV-2 variants. The data were produced by immunoSEQ multiplex PCR, yet TCRdb's version contains in-frame clones alone and is incomplete. The sample comprises some 480,000 clones, around 85% of which are singletons, and 9.5% to 15% rests with the top ten. This material consisted of peripheral blood, taken in a trial of Ad26.COV2.S vaccine versus placebo. These receptors were collected from a person between 18 and 60 years old who received the Ad26.COV2.S COVID-19 vaccine or a placebo. Each CDR3 is given with its conserved first and last residue. A D gene is named only where the DNA matches it firmly. Rows may omit the clone size; those that give it use once, few, many or a size class.

j_call	d_call	v_call	clone_size	cdr3_nt	cdr3_aa
TRBJ1-5	NA	TRBV27	NA	TGTGCCAGCAGTTTCCTGGGAGATCAGCCCCAGCATTTT	CASSFLGDQPQHF
TRBJ2-1	NA	TRBV11-3	NA	TGTGCCAGCAGTCAGGAGGGGTCGGTCAATGAGCAGTTCTTC	CASSQEGSVNEQFF
TRBJ2-4	NA	TRBV18	NA	TGTGCCAGCTCATCCACCCCAGCGGGCACCAGCATTCAGTACTTC	CASSSTPAGTSIQYF
TRBJ1-2	TRBD1	TRBV5-4	NA	TGTGCCAGCAGCTTTGGGACGGGACAGGGGATTGGCTACACCTTC	CASSFGTGQGIGYTF
TRBJ1-4	NA	TRBV4-3	NA	TGCGCCAGCAGCCAAGACACATCAACTAATGAAAAACTGTTTTTT	CASSQDTSTNEKLFF
TRBJ2-1	TRBD2	TRBV27	once	TGTGCCAGCAGTTTCGCGGGGGCCCAGCTAGCGGGAGGGCCAATCGCTTACAATGAGCAGTTCTTC	CASSFAGAQLAGGPIAYNEQFF
TRBJ2-2	NA	TRBV19	NA	TGTGCCAGTAGTATTCTCGTGGGAAACGGGGAGCTGTTTTTT	CASSILVGNGELFF
TRBJ2-1	NA	TRBV5-8	once	TGTGCCAGCAGCAGGGAAGGTTGGAGTTACAATGAGCAGTTCTTC	CASSREGWSYNEQFF
TRBJ1-2	TRBD1	TRBV7-2	NA	TGTGCCAGCAGCTTAGCGCTAGACAGGGGGTATGGCTACACCTTC	CASSLALDRGYGYTF
TRBJ1-5	TRBD1	TRBV28	NA	TGTGCCAGCGGAGGACAGGGTTATCAGCCCCAGCATTTT	CASGGQGYQPQHF
TRBJ2-5	NA	TRBV5-1	once	TGCGCCAGCAGCCTGGGGGCCGGGCAAGAGACCCAGTACTTC	CASSLGAGQETQYF
TRBJ2-6	TRBD2	TRBV7-3	NA	TGTGCCAGCAGCTTAACTGGGAGGGCTGGGGCCAACGTCCTGACTTTC	CASSLTGRAGANVLTF
TRBJ2-3	NA	TRBV30	NA	TGTGCCTGGAGCCCTTACTCCGAAGGGACGCAGTATTTT	CAWSPYSEGTQYF
TRBJ1-1	NA	TRBV10-3	once	TGTGCCATCTTCTCCGACCTGTGGAGCACTGAAGCTTTCTTT	CAIFSDLWSTEAFF
TRBJ1-1	NA	TRBV6-2/TRBV6-3	NA	TGTGCCAGCAGTTTATCCACCATGAACACTGAAGCTTTCTTT	CASSLSTMNTEAFF
TRBJ2-2	NA	TRBV7-3	NA	TGTGCCAGCAGCCTACGACCCGCCCTAACCGGGGAGCTGTTTTTT	CASSLRPALTGELFF
TRBJ2-1	NA	TRBV5-6	NA	TGTGCCAGCAGCTTGGGGGCGGTCTCCTACAATGAGCAGTTCTTC	CASSLGAVSYNEQFF
TRBJ1-5	NA	TRBV10-3	few	TGTGCCATCAGTGATCTTAGCAATCAGCCCCAGCATTTT	CAISDLSNQPQHF
TRBJ2-1	NA	TRBV9	NA	TGTGCCAGCAGCGTAGCTGGGGACTGGCGGTACAATGAGCAGTTCTTC	CASSVAGDWRYNEQFF
TRBJ1-6	TRBD1	TRBV27	NA	TGTGCCAGCAGTACCCGGACAGGACCAATGGATAATTCACCCCTCCACTTT	CASSTRTGPMDNSPLHF
TRBJ1-6	NA	TRBV2	few	TGTGCCAGCAGTGACGGGACGAGAGGATCACCCCTCCACTTT	CASSDGTRGSPLHF
TRBJ2-2	TRBD2	TRBV6-2/TRBV6-3	NA	TGTGCCAGCAGTTCCCGGACTAGCGGGAGCCGCCAGCTACTTCCCGGGGAGCTGTTTTTT	CASSSRTSGSRQLLPGELFF
TRBJ1-2	TRBD1	TRBV3-1/TRBV3-2	NA	TGTGCCAGCAGCCAGGCACTCGGAGGGGGCGCGAGCTATGGCTACACCTTC	CASSQALGGGASYGYTF
TRBJ1-2	TRBD1	TRBV30	NA	TGTGCCTCCGGACAGGGGACTTTTAGTGGCTACACCTTC	CASGQGTFSGYTF
TRBJ2-2	NA	TRBV19	NA	TGTGCCAGTAGTATAGATCTGGGGAACGGGGAGCTGTTTTTT	CASSIDLGNGELFF
TRBJ2-6	TRBD1	TRBV4-3	NA	TGCGCCAGCAGCCGAGAGACAGGGGGCCCTGGGGCCAACGTCCTGACTTTC	CASSRETGGPGANVLTF
TRBJ2-2	NA	TRBV7-9	few	TGTGCCAGCAGCTTAGCGGCGGGGTTCACCGGGGAGCTGTTTTTT	CASSLAAGFTGELFF
TRBJ1-1	NA	TRBV28	NA	TGTGCCAGCAGTTTGGCCAGGGCGGCTTTCTTT	CASSLARAAFF
TRBJ2-3	NA	TRBV27	NA	TGTGCCAGCACCCGATTGGGGGTAAGCACAGATACGCAGTATTTT	CASTRLGVSTDTQYF
TRBJ1-1	NA	TRBV10-3	NA	TGTGCCATCAGCCCGTGGGGGGGGAACACTGAAGCTTTCTTT	CAISPWGGNTEAFF
TRBJ2-5	NA	TRBV29-1	NA	TGCAGCGTTGAAGCGCCGGGACTCCAAGAGACCCAGTACTTC	CSVEAPGLQETQYF
TRBJ2-3	TRBD1	TRBV2	once	TGTGCCAGCAGTGAACAGGGACAGGGCTGGGATACGCAGTATTTT	CASSEQGQGWDTQYF
TRBJ1-2	NA	TRBV29-1	NA	TGCAGCGTCCTAGGTGGTAGCACTAACTATGGCTACACCTTC	CSVLGGSTNYGYTF
TRBJ1-2	NA	TRBV3-1/TRBV3-2	once	TGTGCCAGCAGCCAGGCCTTCAGGGGTTCGGCGGGCTACACCTTC	CASSQAFRGSAGYTF
TRBJ1-5	TRBD1	TRBV7-9	NA	TGTGCCAGCAGCCAGAAGGGACAGAATCAGCCCCAGCATTTT	CASSQKGQNQPQHF
TRBJ2-6	NA	TRBV4-2	NA	TGTGCCAGCAGCCAGACACAGGGAACTGGGGCCAACGTCCTGACTTTC	CASSQTQGTGANVLTF
TRBJ2-1	NA	TRBV2	NA	TGTGCCAGCAGTGAGCTACAGGTGAAGTTCTTC	CASSELQVKFF
TRBJ1-1	NA	TRBV28	NA	TGTGCCAGCAGCCTAGTGGGGTTTGCGATGAACACTGAAGCTTTCTTT	CASSLVGFAMNTEAFF
TRBJ2-7	TRBD1	TRBV9	NA	TGTGCCAGCAGCGTAGGTGGGACAGGGCCCCACGAGCAGTACTTC	CASSVGGTGPHEQYF
TRBJ2-1	TRBD2	TRBV3-1/TRBV3-2	NA	TGTGCCAGCAGCCAAGATCGCGGGAGGGCCGGCAATGAGCAGTTCTTC	CASSQDRGRAGNEQFF
TRBJ1-1	TRBD1	TRBV11-2	NA	TGTGCCAGCAGCGGAAGGACAGGGAGGAACACTGAAGCTTTCTTT	CASSGRTGRNTEAFF
TRBJ2-7	NA	TRBV6-2/TRBV6-3	NA	TGTGCCAGCAGTTACCCATTCCAGGGGAGGTTGTCCTACGAGCAGTACTTC	CASSYPFQGRLSYEQYF
TRBJ1-1	NA	TRBV6-5	NA	TGTGCCAGCAGGCCCGCCGGGACGGGGAACACTGAAGCTTTCTTT	CASRPAGTGNTEAFF
TRBJ1-4	NA	TRBV7-9	once	TGTGCCAGCAGCTTGGGGGCGACTAATGAAAAACTGTTTTTT	CASSLGATNEKLFF
TRBJ2-7	TRBD2	TRBV7-9	NA	TGTGCCAGCAGCCAAGAGGCTAGCGGTTCCTACGAGCAGTACTTC	CASSQEASGSYEQYF
TRBJ2-6	NA	TRBV9	NA	TGTGCCAGCAGCCTCCTCTCTGGGGCCAACGTCCTGACTTTC	CASSLLSGANVLTF
TRBJ1-5	NA	TRBV6-5	NA	TGTGCCAGCAGTTGGCAGATGGGCAATCAGCCCCAGCATTTT	CASSWQMGNQPQHF
TRBJ1-2	NA	TRBV27	NA	TGTGCCAGCAGTTTTGGGTCGGGCTACACCTTC	CASSFGSGYTF
TRBJ2-5	NA	TRBV19	NA	TGTGCCAGTAGTATCCAGGGCCCCAGGGAGACCCAGTACTTC	CASSIQGPRETQYF
TRBJ1-1	TRBD1	TRBV18	once	TGTGCCAGCTCACCGATTGGACAGGGCGTTGAAGCTTTCTTT	CASSPIGQGVEAFF
TRBJ1-5	NA	TRBV5-8	NA	TGTGCCAGCAGCGAAGACCTTACCCGTCAGCCCCAGCATTTT	CASSEDLTRQPQHF
TRBJ2-2	NA	TRBV2	NA	TGTGCCAGCAGTGAAGTGGGGATGAACACCGGGGAGCTGTTTTTT	CASSEVGMNTGELFF